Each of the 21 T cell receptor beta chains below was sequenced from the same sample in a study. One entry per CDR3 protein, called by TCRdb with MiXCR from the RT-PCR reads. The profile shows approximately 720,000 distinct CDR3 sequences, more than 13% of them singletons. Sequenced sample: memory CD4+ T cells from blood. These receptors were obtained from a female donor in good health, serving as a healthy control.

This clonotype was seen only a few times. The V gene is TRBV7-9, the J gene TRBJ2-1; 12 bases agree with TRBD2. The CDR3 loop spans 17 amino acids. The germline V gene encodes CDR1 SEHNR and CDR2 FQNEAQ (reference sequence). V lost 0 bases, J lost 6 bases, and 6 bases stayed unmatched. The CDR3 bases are TGTGCCAGCAGCTTAGCCCACTCTAGCGGGAGGGCCAATGAGCAGTTCTTC. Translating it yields CASSLAHSSGRANEQFF.

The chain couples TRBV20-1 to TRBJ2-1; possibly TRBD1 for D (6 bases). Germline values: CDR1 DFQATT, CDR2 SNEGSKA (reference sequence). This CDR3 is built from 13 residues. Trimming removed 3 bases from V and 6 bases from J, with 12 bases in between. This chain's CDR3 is CSARGALLNEQFF. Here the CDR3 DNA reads TGCAGTGCTAGGGGGGCCCTCCTCAATGAGCAGTTCTTC.

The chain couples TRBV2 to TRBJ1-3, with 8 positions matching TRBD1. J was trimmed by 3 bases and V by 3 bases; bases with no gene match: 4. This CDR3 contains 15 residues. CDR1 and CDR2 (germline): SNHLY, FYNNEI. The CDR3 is CASSEIQGDGNTIYF. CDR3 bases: TGTGCCAGCAGTGAGATACAGGGGGATGGAAACACCATATATTTT.

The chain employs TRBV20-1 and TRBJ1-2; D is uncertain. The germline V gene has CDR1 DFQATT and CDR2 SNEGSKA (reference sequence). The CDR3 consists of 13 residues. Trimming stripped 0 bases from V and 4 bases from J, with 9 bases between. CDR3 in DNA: TGCAGTGCTAGAGATCCTATATTCTATGGCTACACCTTC. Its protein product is CSARDPIFYGYTF.

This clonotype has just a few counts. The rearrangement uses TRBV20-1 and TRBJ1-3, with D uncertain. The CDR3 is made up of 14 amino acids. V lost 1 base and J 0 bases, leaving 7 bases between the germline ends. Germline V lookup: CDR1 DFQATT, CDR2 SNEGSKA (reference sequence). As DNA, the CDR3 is TGCAGTGCTAGAGCAGCCGCCTCTGGAAACACCATATATTTT. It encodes CSARAAASGNTIYF.

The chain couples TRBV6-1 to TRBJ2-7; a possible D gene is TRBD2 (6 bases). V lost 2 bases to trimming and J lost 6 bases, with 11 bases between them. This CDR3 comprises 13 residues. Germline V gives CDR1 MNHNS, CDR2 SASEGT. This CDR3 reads CASSEREALEQYF. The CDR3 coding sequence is TGTGCCAGCAGTGAAAGGGAGGCCCTCGAGCAGTACTTC.

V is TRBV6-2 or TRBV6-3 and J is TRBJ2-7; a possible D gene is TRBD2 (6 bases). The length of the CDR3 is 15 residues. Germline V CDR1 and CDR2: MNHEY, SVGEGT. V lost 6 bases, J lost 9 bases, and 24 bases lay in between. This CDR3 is CASRPRATSRGWQYF. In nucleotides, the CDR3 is TGTGCCAGCAGGCCCCGAGCGACATCCCGGGGGTGGCAGTACTTC.

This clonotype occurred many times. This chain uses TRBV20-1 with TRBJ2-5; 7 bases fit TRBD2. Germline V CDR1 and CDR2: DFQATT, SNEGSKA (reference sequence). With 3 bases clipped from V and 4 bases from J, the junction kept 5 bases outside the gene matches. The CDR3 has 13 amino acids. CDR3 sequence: CSASTGGVETQYF. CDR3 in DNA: TGCAGTGCTAGCACGGGAGGAGTAGAGACCCAGTACTTC.

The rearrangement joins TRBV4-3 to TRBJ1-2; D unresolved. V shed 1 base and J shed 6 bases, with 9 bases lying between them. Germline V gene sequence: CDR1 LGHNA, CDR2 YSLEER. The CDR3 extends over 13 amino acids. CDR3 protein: CASSQVIGNGYTF. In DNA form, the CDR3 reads TGCGCCAGCAGCCAAGTGATTGGAAATGGCTACACCTTC.

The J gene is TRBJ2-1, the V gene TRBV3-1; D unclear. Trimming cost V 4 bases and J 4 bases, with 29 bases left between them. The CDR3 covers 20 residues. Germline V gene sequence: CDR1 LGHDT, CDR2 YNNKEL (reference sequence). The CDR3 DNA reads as TGTGCCAGCAGCCTCGGAATAGGGTTTGTCTCACTCCTGTATTACAATGAGCAGTTCTTC. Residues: CASSLGIGFVSLLYYNEQFF.

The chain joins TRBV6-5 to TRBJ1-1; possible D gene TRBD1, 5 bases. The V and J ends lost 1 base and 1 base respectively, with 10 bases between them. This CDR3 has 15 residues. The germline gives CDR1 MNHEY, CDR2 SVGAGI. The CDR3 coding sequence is TGTGCCAGCAGTTACTTACTGCAGGGGAACACTGAAGCTTTCTTT. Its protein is CASSYLLQGNTEAFF.

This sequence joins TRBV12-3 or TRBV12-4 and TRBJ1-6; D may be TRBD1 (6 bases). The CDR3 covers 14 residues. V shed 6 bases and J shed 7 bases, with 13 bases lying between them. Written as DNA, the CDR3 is TGTGCCAGCAGCCTGAGACAGGTCAATTCACCCCTCCACTTT. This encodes CASSLRQVNSPLHF.

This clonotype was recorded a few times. The CDR3 region is CSALPDRYSYEQYF. The CDR3 DNA sequence: TGCAGTGCTCTCCCGGACAGGTACTCCTACGAGCAGTACTTC. This sequence joins TRBV20-1 and TRBJ2-7; 7 nucleotides agree with TRBD1. Germline-derived CDR1 and CDR2 are DFQATT and SNEGSKA (reference sequence). V shed 5 bases, J shed 0 bases, and the junction held 7 bases outside the gene matches. The CDR3 spans 14 residues.

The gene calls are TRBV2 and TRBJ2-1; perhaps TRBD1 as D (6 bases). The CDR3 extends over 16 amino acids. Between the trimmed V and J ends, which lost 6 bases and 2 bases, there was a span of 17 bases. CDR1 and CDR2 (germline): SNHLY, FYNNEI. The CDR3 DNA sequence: TGTGCCAGCAGGAAGGCTCCACAGGGCGCCTACAATGAGCAGTTCTTC. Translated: CASRKAPQGAYNEQFF. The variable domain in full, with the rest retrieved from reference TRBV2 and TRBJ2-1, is EPEVTQTPSHQVTQMGQEVILRCVPISNHLYFYWYRQILGQKVEFLVSFYNNEISEKSEIFDDQFSVERPDGSNFTLKIRSTKLEDSAMYFCASRKAPQGAYNEQFFGPGTRLTVL.

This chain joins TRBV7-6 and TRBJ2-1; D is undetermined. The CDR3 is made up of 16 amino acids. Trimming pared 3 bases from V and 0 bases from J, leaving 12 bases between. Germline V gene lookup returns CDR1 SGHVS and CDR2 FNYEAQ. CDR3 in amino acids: CASSLFADLSYNEQFF. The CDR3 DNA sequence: TGTGCCAGCAGCTTGTTCGCAGACCTCTCCTACAATGAGCAGTTCTTC.

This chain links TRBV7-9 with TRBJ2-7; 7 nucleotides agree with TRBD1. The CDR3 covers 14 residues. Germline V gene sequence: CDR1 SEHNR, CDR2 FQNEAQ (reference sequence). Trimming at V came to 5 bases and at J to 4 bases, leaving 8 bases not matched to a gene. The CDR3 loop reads CASSTQGNNYEQYF. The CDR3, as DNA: TGTGCCAGCAGCACACAGGGGAACAATTACGAGCAGTACTTC.

CDR3: CASNDPSSYEQYF. The CDR3 nucleotides read TGCGCCAGCAACGACCCGAGCTCCTACGAGCAGTACTTC. The V call is TRBV5-1, the J call TRBJ2-7; D not certain. CDR3 length equals 13 residues. CDR1 is SGHRS and CDR2 is YFSETQ in the germline V gene. Trimming took off 6 bases at V and 0 bases at J, with 10 bases between the two ends.

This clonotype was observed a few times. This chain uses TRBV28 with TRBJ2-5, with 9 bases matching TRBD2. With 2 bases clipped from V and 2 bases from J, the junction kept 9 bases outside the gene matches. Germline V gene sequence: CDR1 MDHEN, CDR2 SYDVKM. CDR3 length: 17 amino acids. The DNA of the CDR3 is TGTGCCAGCAGTTTAGGGATGGTAGCGGGAGCGCAAGAGACCCAGTACTTC. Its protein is CASSLGMVAGAQETQYF.

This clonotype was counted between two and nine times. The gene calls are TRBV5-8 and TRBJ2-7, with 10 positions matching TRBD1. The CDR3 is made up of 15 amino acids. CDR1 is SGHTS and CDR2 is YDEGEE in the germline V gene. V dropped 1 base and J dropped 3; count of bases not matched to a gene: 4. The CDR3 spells CASSLSGQGYYEQYF. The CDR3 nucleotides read TGTGCCAGCAGCTTGTCGGGACAGGGGTACTACGAGCAGTACTTC.

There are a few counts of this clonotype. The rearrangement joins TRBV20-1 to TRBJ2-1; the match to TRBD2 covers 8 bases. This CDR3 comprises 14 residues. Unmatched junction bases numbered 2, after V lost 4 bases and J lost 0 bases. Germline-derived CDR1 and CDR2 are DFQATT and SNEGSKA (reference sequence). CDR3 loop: CSANSGSSYNEQFF. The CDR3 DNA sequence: TGCAGTGCTAACAGCGGGAGCTCCTACAATGAGCAGTTCTTC.

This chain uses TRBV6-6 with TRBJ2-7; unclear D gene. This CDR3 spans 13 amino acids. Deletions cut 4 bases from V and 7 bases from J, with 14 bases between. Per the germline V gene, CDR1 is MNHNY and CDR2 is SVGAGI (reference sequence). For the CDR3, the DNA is TGTGCCAGCAGTTTCCCCGCTGCTTGGGAGCAGTACTTC. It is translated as CASSFPAAWEQYF.